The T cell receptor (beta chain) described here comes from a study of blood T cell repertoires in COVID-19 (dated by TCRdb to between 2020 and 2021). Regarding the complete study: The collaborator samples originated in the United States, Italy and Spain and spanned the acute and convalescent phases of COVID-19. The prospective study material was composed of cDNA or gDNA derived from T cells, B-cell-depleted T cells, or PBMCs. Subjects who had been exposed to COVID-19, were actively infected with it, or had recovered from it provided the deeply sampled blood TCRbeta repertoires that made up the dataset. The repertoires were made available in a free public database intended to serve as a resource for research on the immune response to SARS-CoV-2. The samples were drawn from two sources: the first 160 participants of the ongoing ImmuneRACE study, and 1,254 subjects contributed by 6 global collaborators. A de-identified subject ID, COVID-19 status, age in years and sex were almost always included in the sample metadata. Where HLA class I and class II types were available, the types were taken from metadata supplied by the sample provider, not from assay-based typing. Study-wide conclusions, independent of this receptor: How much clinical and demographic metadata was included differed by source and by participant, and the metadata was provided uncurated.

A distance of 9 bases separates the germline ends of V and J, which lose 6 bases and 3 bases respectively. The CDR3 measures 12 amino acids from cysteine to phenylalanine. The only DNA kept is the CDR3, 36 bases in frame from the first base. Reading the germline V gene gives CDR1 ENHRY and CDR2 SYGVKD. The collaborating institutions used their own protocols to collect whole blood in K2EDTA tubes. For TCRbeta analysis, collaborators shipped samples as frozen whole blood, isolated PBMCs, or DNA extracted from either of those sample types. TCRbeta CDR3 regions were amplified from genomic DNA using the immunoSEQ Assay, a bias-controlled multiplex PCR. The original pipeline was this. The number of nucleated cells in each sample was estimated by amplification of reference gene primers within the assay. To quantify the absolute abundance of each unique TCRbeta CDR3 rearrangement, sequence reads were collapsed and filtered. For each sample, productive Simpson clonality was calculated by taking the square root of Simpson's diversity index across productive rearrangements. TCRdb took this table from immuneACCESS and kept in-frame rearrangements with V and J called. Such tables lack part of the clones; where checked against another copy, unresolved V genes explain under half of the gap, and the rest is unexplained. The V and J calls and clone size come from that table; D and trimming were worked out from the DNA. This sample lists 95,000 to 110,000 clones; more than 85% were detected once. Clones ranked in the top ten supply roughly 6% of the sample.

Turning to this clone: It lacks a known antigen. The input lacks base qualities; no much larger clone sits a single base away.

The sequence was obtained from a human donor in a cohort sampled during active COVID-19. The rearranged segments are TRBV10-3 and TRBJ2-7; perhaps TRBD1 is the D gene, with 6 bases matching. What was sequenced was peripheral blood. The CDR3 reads CAIREQGYEQYF. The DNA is TGTGCCATCAGAGAACAGGGCTACGAGCAGTACTTC.